This T cell receptor beta chain was captured by sequencing in a study of cytomegalovirus exposure and HLA in healthy donors. Study as a whole: Genotyping showed roughly 77% of fewer than 500 donors falling in the Caucasian-associated ancestry cluster. Study findings and constraints: In vitro checks showed that a few CMV-associated chains really do target CMV antigens. The records held CMV serostatus as the only immune exposure information.

This CDR3 spans 15 amino acids. With V trimmed by 4 bases and J by 0 bases, 2 bases remained unmatched. Germline V gives CDR1 KGHSH, CDR2 LQKENI. Concerning this clone: Its target is not known.

The PCR used 60 Vbeta and 13 Jbeta primers. Per the study methods: Unique TCR beta chains totaled 65 million to 95 million in a later count, with roughly 10 million of them shared. Generated by immunoSEQ multiplex PCR, the TCRdb table keeps only in-frame clones and is missing some. The V and J calls and clone size were taken over from that table, and D and trimming were inferred from the DNA. The profile shows 150,000 or so clones, approximately 86% of them singletons. The receptor was isolated from a young woman in good health and CMV-seronegative. The chain is built from TRBV18 and TRBJ2-1; 8 nucleotides align to TRBD2. The sample comprised PBMCs. CDR3: CASSQSGSSYNEQFF. Here the CDR3 DNA reads TGTGCCAGCTCACAAAGCGGGAGCTCCTACAATGAGCAGTTCTTC.